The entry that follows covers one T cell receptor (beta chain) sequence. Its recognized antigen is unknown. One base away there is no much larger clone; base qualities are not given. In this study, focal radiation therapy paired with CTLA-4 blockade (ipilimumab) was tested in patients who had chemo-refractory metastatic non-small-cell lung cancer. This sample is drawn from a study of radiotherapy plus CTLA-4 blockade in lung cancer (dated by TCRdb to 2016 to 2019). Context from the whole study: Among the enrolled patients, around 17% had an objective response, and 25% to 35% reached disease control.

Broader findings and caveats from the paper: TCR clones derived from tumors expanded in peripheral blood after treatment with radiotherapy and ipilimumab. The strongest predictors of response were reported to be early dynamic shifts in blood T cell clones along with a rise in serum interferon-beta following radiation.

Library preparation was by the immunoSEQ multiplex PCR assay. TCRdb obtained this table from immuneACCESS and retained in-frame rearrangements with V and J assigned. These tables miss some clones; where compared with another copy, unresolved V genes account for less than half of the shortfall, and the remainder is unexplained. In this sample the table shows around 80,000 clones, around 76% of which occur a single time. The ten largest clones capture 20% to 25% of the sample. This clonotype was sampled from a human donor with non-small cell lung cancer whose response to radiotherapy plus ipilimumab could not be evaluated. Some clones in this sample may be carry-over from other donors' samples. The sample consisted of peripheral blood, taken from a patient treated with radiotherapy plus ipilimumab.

The DNA reads TGTGCCAGTACCCGAGGCGGGACAGGTGGCCAGCCCCAGCATTTT. Translated, it reads CASTRGGTGGQPQHF. The rearranged segments are TRBV19 and TRBJ1-5, and TRBD1 aligns with 8 junction nucleotides. Taken from cysteine to phenylalanine, the CDR3 has 15 residues. The DNA shown is the 45-base CDR3, in frame from base 1. Trimming takes 7 bases off V and 7 bases off J; junction bases not matched to a gene: 12. The germline V gene (reference sequence) supplies CDR1 LNHDA and CDR2 SQIVND.